These T cell receptor beta chains were read from a single sample in a study of identical twins. One entry per CDR3 protein results from TCRdb running MiXCR on the 5' RACE reads. The sample includes 750,000 to 950,000 distinct CDR3 sequences, about 12% of them seen just once. This sample was also put to use in a study of yellow fever vaccine responses in identical twins.

Sequences were obtained from PBMCs. Every receptor here comes from a young woman in good health. CDR3s include the opening cysteine and the closing phenylalanine or tryptophan. The D gene is left open where the match is weak. Clone size is not always given. Where it is, it says once, few, many or a class for expanded clones.

CDR3 length: 12; D gene: -; J gene: TRBJ2-7; V gene: TRBV2; clone size: few; CDR3 protein: CASRRTAVDQYF; CDR3 DNA: TGTGCCAGCAGAAGGACAGCAGTCGACCAGTACTTC
CDR3 length: 15; D gene: TRBD2; J gene: TRBJ2-1; V gene: TRBV10-3; clone size: many; CDR3 protein: CAISATSGSKNEQFF; CDR3 DNA: TGTGCCATCAGTGCGACTAGCGGGAGTAAGAATGAGCAGTTCTTC
CDR3 length: 17; D gene: TRBD2; J gene: TRBJ2-3; V gene: TRBV5-1; clone size: -; CDR3 protein: CASSLSSGGSSTDTQYF; CDR3 DNA: TGCGCCAGCAGCTTGTCTAGCGGGGGCTCTAGCACAGATACGCAGTATTTT
CDR3 length: 15; D gene: TRBD1; J gene: TRBJ2-3; V gene: TRBV12-3/TRBV12-4; clone size: many; CDR3 protein: CASSLSGQGADTQYF; CDR3 DNA: TGTGCCAGCAGTTTAAGCGGACAGGGAGCAGATACGCAGTATTTT
CDR3 length: 15; D gene: -; J gene: TRBJ2-7; V gene: TRBV18; clone size: -; CDR3 protein: CASSPPGQPTYEQYF; CDR3 DNA: TGTGCCAGCTCACCTCCGGGACAACCGACCTACGAGCAGTACTTC
CDR3 length: 15; D gene: TRBD1; J gene: TRBJ1-2; V gene: TRBV24-1; clone size: -; CDR3 protein: CATSGYGTGLGGYTF; CDR3 DNA: TGTGCCACCAGTGGGTACGGGACAGGGCTAGGTGGCTACACCTTC
CDR3 length: 13; D gene: -; J gene: TRBJ1-5; V gene: TRBV2; clone size: few; CDR3 protein: CASSLPERQPQHF; CDR3 DNA: TGTGCCAGCAGCCTCCCAGAGAGGCAGCCCCAGCATTTT
CDR3 length: 16; D gene: -; J gene: TRBJ2-5; V gene: TRBV7-9; clone size: few; CDR3 protein: CASSSLQTGYQETQYF; CDR3 DNA: TGTGCCAGCAGCTCTCTACAGACAGGATACCAAGAGACCCAGTACTTC
CDR3 length: 13; D gene: -; J gene: TRBJ2-5; V gene: TRBV10-3; clone size: few; CDR3 protein: CAIRNGGQETQYF; CDR3 DNA: TGTGCCATCAGGAACGGAGGCCAAGAGACCCAGTACTTC
CDR3 length: 14; D gene: -; J gene: TRBJ2-1; V gene: TRBV4-1; clone size: few; CDR3 protein: CASSRAQGTNEQFF; CDR3 DNA: TGCGCCAGCAGCCGAGCCCAGGGGACGAATGAGCAGTTCTTC